This T cell receptor (beta chain) stems from a study of cytomegalovirus exposure and HLA in healthy donors. Study-wide results and limits: The study recorded 150 to 200 TCR beta chains that were cytomegalovirus-associated. For most subjects, TCR beta sequences were reported to predict HLA-A and HLA-B alleles with accuracy. Sequencing likely caused a cluster of highly shared sequence variants.

A multiplex PCR was run with 60 Vbeta primers and 13 Jbeta primers. Only in-frame clones appear in the TCRdb table, and some are missing; sequencing was by immunoSEQ multiplex PCR. The sample table sets out around 210,000 clones. With respect to this clone: Its antigen remains unidentified.

V shed 5 bases, J shed 9 bases, and the junction held 8 bases outside the gene matches. Per the germline V gene, CDR1 is SEHNR and CDR2 is FQNEAQ (reference sequence). The length of the CDR3 is 14 residues. This TCR was sampled from a woman younger than 45 in good health and CMV-seropositive. V gene TRBV7-9 combines with J gene TRBJ2-1, with 9 bases matching TRBD1. The specimen was PBMCs. The CDR3, as DNA: TGTGCCAGCAGCCCGGGACAGGGTCTCGGTGAGCAGTTCTTC. It codes for CASSPGQGLGEQFF. Looking up the rest from reference TRBV7-9 and TRBJ2-1 gives the full variable domain: DTGVSQNPRHKITKRGQNVTFRCDPISEHNRLYWYRQTLGQGPEFLTYFQNEAQLEKSRLLSDRFSAERPKGSFSTLEIQRTEQGDSAMYLCASSPGQGLGEQFFGPGTRLTVL.